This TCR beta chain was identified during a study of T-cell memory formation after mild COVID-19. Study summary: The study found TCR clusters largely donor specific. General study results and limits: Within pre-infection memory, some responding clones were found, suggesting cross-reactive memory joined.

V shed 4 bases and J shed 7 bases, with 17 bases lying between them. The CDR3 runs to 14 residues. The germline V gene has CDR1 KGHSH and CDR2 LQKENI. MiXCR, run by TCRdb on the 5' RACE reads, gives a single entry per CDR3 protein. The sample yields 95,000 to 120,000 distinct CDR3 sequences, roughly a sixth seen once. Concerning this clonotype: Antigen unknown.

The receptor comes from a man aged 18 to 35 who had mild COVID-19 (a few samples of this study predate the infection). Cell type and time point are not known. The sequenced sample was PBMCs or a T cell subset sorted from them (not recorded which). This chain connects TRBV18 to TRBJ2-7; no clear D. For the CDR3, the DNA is TGTGCCAGCTCACTGCAGAGAAGATACGAAGAGCAGTACTTC. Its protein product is CASSLQRRYEEQYF.